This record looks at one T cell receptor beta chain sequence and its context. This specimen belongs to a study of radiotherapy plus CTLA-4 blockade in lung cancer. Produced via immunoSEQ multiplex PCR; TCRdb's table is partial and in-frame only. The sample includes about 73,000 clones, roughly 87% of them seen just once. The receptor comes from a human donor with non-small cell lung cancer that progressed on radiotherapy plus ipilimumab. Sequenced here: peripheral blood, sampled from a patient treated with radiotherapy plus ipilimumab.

The CDR3 protein is CATSSRAGFTHNEQFF. Here the CDR3 DNA reads TGTGCCACCAGCAGTAGGGCGGGATTTACCCACAATGAGCAGTTCTTC. The chain combines TRBV15 with TRBJ2-1; TRBD2 is a possible D gene (6 bases). The CDR3 is made up of 16 amino acids. CDR1 is LNHNV and CDR2 is YYDKDF in the germline V gene (reference sequence). Trimming took 3 bases from V and 5 from J, leaving 17 bases between them.